These 6 T cell receptor beta chains came from one sample sequenced in a study of T-cell reconstitution after alpha-beta-depleted transplantation in children. The TCRbeta library was prepared with unique molecular identifiers. TCRdb reprocessed the PCR reads with MiXCR, giving one entry per CDR3 protein. Among about 400,000 distinct CDR3 sequences, roughly 22% were seen once, and the ten largest hold around 4%. Source: PBMCs from the stem cell graft donor, taken from the stem cell graft. The receptors were sampled from a human donor who donated a stem cell graft to a child with acute myeloid leukemia.

This clonotype was observed a few times. This chain joins TRBV2 and TRBJ2-2, with 7 bases fitting TRBD1. From germline, CDR1 is SNHLY and CDR2 FYNNEI. This CDR3 has 16 amino acids. V dropped 5 bases and J dropped 6; count of bases not matched to a gene: 12. CDR3 in amino acids: CASSLEGARVPGELFF. The CDR3 DNA reads TGTGCCAGCAGTCTTGAGGGGGCCAGGGTACCCGGGGAGCTGTTTTTT.

The rearrangement joins TRBV12-3 or TRBV12-4 to TRBJ1-4; TRBD1 matches at 8 bases. The CDR3 runs to 12 residues. The trim removed 4 bases at V and 14 bases at J, leaving 6 bases unmatched. CDR3 amino acids: CASSSPTGVLFF. DNA of the CDR3: TGTGCCAGCAGTTCCCCGACAGGGGTGCTGTTTTTT.

The chain uses TRBV4-2 and TRBJ1-1, with D possibly TRBD1 on 5 matching bases. Looked up from germline, CDR1 is LGHNA and CDR2 is YNFKEQ. With 0 bases removed from V and 7 bases from J, the gap between germline ends came to 12 bases. The CDR3 consists of 14 residues. CDR3 in amino acids: CASSQERVGGEAFF. In DNA form, the CDR3 reads TGTGCCAGCAGCCAAGAGAGGGTCGGGGGTGAAGCTTTCTTT.

This clonotype was seen a handful of times. The CDR3 DNA sequence: TGCAGCGTTGCGCTAGCTCTCACAGATACGCAGTATTTT. Encoded protein: CSVALALTDTQYF. The V gene is TRBV29-1, the J gene TRBJ2-3, with a tentative D call TRBD2 (5 bases). This CDR3 has 13 amino acids. V was pared by 4 bases and J by 2 bases, with 10 bases between. The germline V gene has CDR1 SQVTM and CDR2 ANQGSEA.

The chain uses TRBV12-3 or TRBV12-4 and TRBJ1-1; 9 bases map to TRBD1. J gave up 4 bases and V 5 bases, and 2 bases lay outside the gene matches. This CDR3 has 13 residues. The CDR3 DNA follows: TGTGCCAGCAGTAGGGACAGGGCCACTGAAGCTTTCTTT. The encoded protein is CASSRDRATEAFF.

This clonotype was counted a few times. This chain connects TRBV12-3 or TRBV12-4 to TRBJ2-7; unclear D gene. Deletions cut 3 bases from V and 3 bases from J, with 6 bases between. CDR3 length equals 12 residues. The CDR3 DNA follows: TGTGCCAGCAGTTTTACCTACTACGAGCAGTACTTC. As protein: CASSFTYYEQYF.